The 10 T cell receptor beta chains listed next were all sequenced from one sample in a study of cytomegalovirus exposure and HLA in healthy donors. With 60 Vbeta and 13 Jbeta primers, the PCR was carried out. Produced via immunoSEQ multiplex PCR; TCRdb's table is partial and in-frame only. The sample consists of 130,000 to 150,000 clones, roughly 80% of them appearing once. The specimen was PBMCs. Source of these receptors: a middle-aged man in good health and CMV-seropositive.

The chain combines TRBV7-8 with TRBJ2-3, with 12 bases aligning to TRBD1. The germline CDR1 and CDR2 sequences are SGHVS and FQNEAQ. V lost 11 bases and J lost 0; bases outside the gene matches: 9. The CDR3 loop spans 16 amino acids. CDR3: CAGGTGGLLSTDTQYF. CDR3 nucleotide sequence: TGTGCCGGCGGGACAGGGGGCCTTCTAAGCACAGATACGCAGTATTTT. Full variable domain (missing parts from reference TRBV7-8 and TRBJ2-3): GAGVSQSPRYKVAKRGQDVALRCDPISGHVSLFWYQQALGQGPEFLTYFQNEAQLDKSGLPSDRFFAERPEGSVSTLKIQRTQQEDSAVYLCAGGTGGLLSTDTQYFGPGTRLTVL.

This clone showed up just once. The chain recombines TRBV2 with TRBJ1-6; possibly TRBD1 for D (5 bases). Germline V CDR1 and CDR2: SNHLY, FYNNEI. The CDR3 has 15 amino acids. V lost 3 bases and J lost 10, with 16 bases in between. CDR3 in DNA: TGTGCCAGCAGTGAGACGGCAGGGCAAGGGTCACCCCTCCACTTT. Protein product: CASSETAGQGSPLHF.

This chain links TRBV5-6 with TRBJ1-1, with TRBD1 matching over 7 bases. The CDR3 has 14 amino acids. CDR1 is SGHDT and CDR2 is YYEEEE in the germline V gene. The J segment lost 0 bases and the V segment lost 6 bases, leaving 5 bases of the junction unmatched. CDR3 sequence: CASNRQGLNTEAFF. For the CDR3, the DNA is TGTGCCAGCAACCGACAGGGTTTGAACACTGAAGCTTTCTTT.

V usage is TRBV6-1 and J usage is TRBJ1-5; no definite D call. The germline CDR1 and CDR2 sequences are MNHNS and SASEGT. The CDR3 sequence is 14 residues long. V was shortened by 6 bases and J by 7 bases, with 16 bases between the two germline ends. CDR3 in amino acids: CASRRGTGGQPQHF. The DNA for the CDR3 is TGTGCCAGCAGGCGGGGAACCGGCGGCCAGCCCCAGCATTTT.

The chain couples TRBV6-4 to TRBJ2-7; D is perhaps TRBD1 (6 bases). This CDR3 is 13 amino acids long. V dropped 6 bases and J dropped 2 bases, with 11 bases sitting between them. Germline CDR1 reads MRHNA; CDR2 reads SNTAGT. The CDR3 region is CASSRDTTYEQYF. The CDR3 nucleotides are TGTGCCAGCAGCCGGGACACAACCTACGAGCAGTACTTC.

The V and J genes are TRBV7-9 and TRBJ2-6; unclear D gene. This CDR3 has 13 amino acids. The V gene's germline CDR1 is SEHNR and CDR2 FQNEAQ (reference sequence). V was cut by 4 bases and J by 1 base, with 2 bases left in between. The CDR3, as DNA: TGTGCCAGCAGCTCGTCTGGGGCCAACGTCCTGACTTTC. This gives the protein CASSSSGANVLTF.

The gene calls are TRBV5-6 and TRBJ1-6; D gene uncertain. Germline V CDR1 and CDR2: SGHDT, YYEEEE. The CDR3 is 12 amino acids. Trimming took off 3 bases at V and 10 bases at J, with 8 bases between the two ends. DNA of the CDR3: TGTGCCAGCAGCTCGTACAGATCACCCCTCCACTTT. The encoded protein is CASSSYRSPLHF.

The V call is TRBV5-1, the J call TRBJ1-3; D is ambiguous. The V end was cut by 0 bases, the J end by 1 base, with 8 bases between. Germline V gives CDR1 SGHRS, CDR2 YFSETQ. There are 15 residues in the CDR3. CDR3: CASSLDPLSGNTIYF. The CDR3 region has the DNA TGCGCCAGCAGCTTGGATCCCCTTTCTGGAAACACCATATATTTT.

V usage is TRBV19 and J usage is TRBJ1-2; 9 bases are a match to TRBD1. Per germline, CDR1 LNHDA and CDR2 SQIVND (reference sequence). J was trimmed by 1 base and V by 7 bases; bases with no gene match: 7. The CDR3 totals 15 residues. The CDR3 DNA follows: TGTGCCAGTAAGGGACAGGGAGTCCTTAACTATGGCTACACCTTC. The encoded protein is CASKGQGVLNYGYTF.

This chain links TRBV5-8 with TRBJ2-5; tentative D call: TRBD2 (6 bases). Trimming took off 0 bases at V and 5 bases at J, with 17 bases between the two ends. Germline values: CDR1 SGHTS, CDR2 YDEGEE. This CDR3 comprises 16 residues. The CDR3, as DNA: TGTGCCAGCAGCTTGGAGTTAGGAGGGTCGAGGGAGACCCAGTACTTC. It translates to CASSLELGGSRETQYF.